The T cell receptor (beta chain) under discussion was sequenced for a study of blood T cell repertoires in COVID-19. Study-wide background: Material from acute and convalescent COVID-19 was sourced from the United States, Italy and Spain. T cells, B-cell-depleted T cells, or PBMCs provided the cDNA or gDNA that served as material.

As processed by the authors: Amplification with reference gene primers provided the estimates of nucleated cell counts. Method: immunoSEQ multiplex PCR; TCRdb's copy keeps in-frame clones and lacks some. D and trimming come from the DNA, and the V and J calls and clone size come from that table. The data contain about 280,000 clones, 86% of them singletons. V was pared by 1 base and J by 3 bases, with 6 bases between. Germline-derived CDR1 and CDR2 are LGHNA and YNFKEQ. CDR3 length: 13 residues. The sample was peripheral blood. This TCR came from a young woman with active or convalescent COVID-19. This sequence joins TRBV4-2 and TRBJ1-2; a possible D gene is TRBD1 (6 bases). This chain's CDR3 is CASSQGTDYGYTF. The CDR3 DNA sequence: TGTGCCAGCAGCCAAGGGACAGACTATGGCTACACCTTC.